The 7 T cell receptor beta chains reported below all come from one sample, sequenced in a study of T-cell reconstitution after alpha-beta-depleted transplantation in children. Unique molecular identifiers were used to barcode this TCRbeta library. TCRdb re-called the PCR reads with MiXCR, one entry per CDR3 protein. This table has roughly 100,000 distinct CDR3 sequences, about 8% appearing once. The specimen was PBMCs, collected before TCRalphabeta/CD19-depleted stem cell transplant. These receptors came from a boy aged 2 to 10 with acute lymphoblastic leukemia, due to receive a stem cell transplant.

The rearrangement joins TRBV5-1 to TRBJ1-2; D possibly corresponds to TRBD1 (5 bases). The CDR3 is 13 residues long. Germline CDR1 and CDR2: SGHRS and YFSETQ. V was shortened by 6 bases and J by 7 bases, with 16 bases between the two germline ends. The CDR3: CASTPGDARGYTF. As DNA, the CDR3 is TGCGCCAGCACCCCGGGGGACGCCCGTGGCTACACCTTC. The whole variable domain, filled in from reference TRBV5-1 and TRBJ1-2, reads KAGVTQTPRYLIKTRGQQVTLSCSPISGHRSVSWYQQTPGQGLQFLFEYFSETQRNKGNFPGRFSGRQFSNSRSEMNVSTLELGDSALYLCASTPGDARGYTFGSGTRLTVV.

CDR3 protein: CASSLTGGGRGYTF. CDR3 coding DNA: TGTGCCAGCAGCTTGACAGGGGGCGGCAGGGGCTACACCTTC. The genes are TRBV5-5 and TRBJ1-2; 9 bases are shared with TRBD1. With 1 base clipped from V and 8 bases from J, the junction kept 6 bases outside the gene matches. The CDR3 is 14 residues long. Germline V lookup: CDR1 SGHKS, CDR2 YYEKEE (reference sequence).

In this sample, this clonotype turned up many times. The chain combines TRBV19 with TRBJ2-7; TRBD2 agrees at 8 bases. V shed 4 bases, J shed 2 bases, and the junction held 7 bases outside the gene matches. Per the germline V gene, CDR1 is LNHDA and CDR2 is SQIVND (reference sequence). CDR3 length: 15 amino acids. In DNA form, the CDR3 reads TGTGCCAGTAGTACCCCGGGACTAGAAACCTACGAGCAGTACTTC. This codes for CASSTPGLETYEQYF.

This clonotype was observed at least ten times. The chain carries TRBV24-1 and TRBJ1-2, with D possibly TRBD1 on 6 matching bases. This CDR3 spans 14 amino acids. Germline values: CDR1 KGHDR, CDR2 SFDVKD. Trimming left V 6 bases short and J 8 bases short, with 18 bases between. CDR3 in DNA: TGTGCCACCAGTCAAAGCCAGGGGTTCGGGGGCTACACCTTC. It is translated as CATSQSQGFGGYTF.

This clonotype was seen only a few times. This chain joins TRBV18 and TRBJ2-1, with D uncertain. CDR1 is KGHSH, CDR2 LQKENI, per germline. The V end lost 2 bases, the J end lost 0 bases, and 5 bases lay between the germline ends. The length of the CDR3 is 14 residues. The CDR3 sequence: CASSPSSSYNEQFF. Written as DNA, the CDR3 is TGTGCCAGCTCACCATCGAGCTCCTACAATGAGCAGTTCTTC.

Many counts were recorded for this clonotype. The V call is TRBV7-2, the J call TRBJ2-3, with D unresolved. Trimming shortened V by 6 bases and J by 6 bases, and 10 bases separated the two germline ends. Germline CDR1 SGHTA, CDR2 FQGNSA. CDR3 length: 12 amino acids. As DNA, the CDR3 is TGTGCCAGCAGTTCCCCTATGGATACGCAGTATTTT. Residues: CASSSPMDTQYF.

This clonotype has a count of ten or more. The V and J genes are TRBV29-1 and TRBJ1-3, with no clear D. The CDR3 extends over 13 amino acids. The V end lost 6 bases, the J end lost 2 bases, and 11 bases lay between the germline ends. Germline V gene sequence: CDR1 SQVTM, CDR2 ANQGSEA. The CDR3 spells CSVLPEAGNTIYF. CDR3 nucleotide sequence: TGCAGCGTCCTCCCGGAAGCTGGAAACACCATATATTTT.